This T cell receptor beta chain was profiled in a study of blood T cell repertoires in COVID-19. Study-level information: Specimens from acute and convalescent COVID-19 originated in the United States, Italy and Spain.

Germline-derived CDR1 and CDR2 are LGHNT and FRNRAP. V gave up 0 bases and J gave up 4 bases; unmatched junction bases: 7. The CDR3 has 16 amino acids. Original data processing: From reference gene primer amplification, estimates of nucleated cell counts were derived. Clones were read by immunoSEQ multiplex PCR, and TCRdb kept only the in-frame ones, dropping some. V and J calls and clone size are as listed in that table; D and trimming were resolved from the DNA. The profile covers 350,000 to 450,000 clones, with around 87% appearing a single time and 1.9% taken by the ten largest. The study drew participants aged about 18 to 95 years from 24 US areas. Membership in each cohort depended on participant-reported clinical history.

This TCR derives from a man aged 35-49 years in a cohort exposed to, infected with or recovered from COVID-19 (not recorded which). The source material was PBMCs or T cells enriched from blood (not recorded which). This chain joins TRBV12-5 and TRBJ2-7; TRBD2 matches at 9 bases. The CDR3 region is CASGLVKASGKYEQYF. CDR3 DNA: TGTGCTAGTGGTTTGGTTAAGGCTAGCGGGAAGTACGAGCAGTACTTC.